This TCR beta chain was found in a study of cytotoxic CD8 clonotypes in ibrutinib-treated CLL. Study results and limitations: Collection times varied between progressing and sustained-remission patients. Clonality rose at ibrutinib response and fell back toward baseline at progression. Clonotypes that were public were uncommon, and they contracted or stayed stable on treatment. Patients showed higher baseline clonality than age-matched healthy donors, and it tracked circulating CD8+ T-cell counts.

Points on this clone: The antigen is not known.

Trimming shortened V by 8 bases and J by 6 bases, and 10 bases separated the two germline ends. The CDR3 sequence is 11 residues long. CDR1 and CDR2 (germline): MNHNS, SASEGT. The method was immunoSEQ multiplex PCR; TCRdb's version includes in-frame clones alone and lacks a portion of them. The sample has 58,000 or so clones, less than 60% seen once; the top ten hold 14% to 15%. The chain employs TRBV6-1 and TRBJ1-1; D is unclear. The input for sequencing was PBMCs, taken after 12 months of ibrutinib treatment. The sequence was obtained from a human donor with chronic lymphocytic leukemia. The CDR3 protein is CASHLSSEAFF. Here the CDR3 DNA reads TGTGCCAGCCATCTCTCCTCTGAAGCTTTCTTT.